The sequence of this T cell receptor beta chain was determined in a study of CD8 T cells in Susac syndrome. Per germline, CDR1 SEHNR and CDR2 FQNEAQ (reference sequence). CDR3 length equals 15 residues. V shed 7 bases and J 4 bases; nucleotides not matched to a gene: 10. Random hexamers were used to reverse transcribe 0.5 to 1 ug of RNA. TCRdb used MiXCR to reprocess the immunoSEQ multiplex PCR reads, holding one entry per CDR3 protein. The repertoire holds about 200,000 distinct CDR3 sequences, with 90% to 95% as singletons. The chain is built from TRBV7-9 and TRBJ1-1; 9 bases match TRBD1. The sample taken for sequencing was CD4+ T cells from PBMCs. The clonotype comes from a human donor in good health. The CDR3 reads CASILQGAVGTEAFF. CDR3 DNA: TGTGCCAGCATCCTACAGGGGGCGGTGGGCACTGAAGCTTTCTTT.